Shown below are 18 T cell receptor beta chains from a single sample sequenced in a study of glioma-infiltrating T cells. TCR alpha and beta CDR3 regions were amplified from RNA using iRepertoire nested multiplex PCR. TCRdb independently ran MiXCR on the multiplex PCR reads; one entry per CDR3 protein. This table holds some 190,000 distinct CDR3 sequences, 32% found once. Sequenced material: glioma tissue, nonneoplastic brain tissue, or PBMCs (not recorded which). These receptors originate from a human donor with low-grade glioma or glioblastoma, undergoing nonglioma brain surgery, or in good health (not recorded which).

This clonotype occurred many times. CDR3 protein: CASSQVYGLAGIGTDTQYF. DNA for the CDR3: TGTGCCAGCAGCCAAGTGTATGGACTAGCGGGAATCGGAACAGATACGCAGTATTTT. The genes are TRBV3-1 and TRBJ2-3; TRBD2 matches 12 bases. The CDR3 is 19 residues long. Germline V gene sequence: CDR1 LGHDT, CDR2 YNNKEL (reference sequence). Trimming removed 1 base from V and 3 bases from J; junction bases left unmatched: 11.

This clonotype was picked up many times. The DNA for the CDR3 is TGTGCCAGCAGCGTAACAGGCTCCGGGGAGACCCAGTACTTC. This sequence encodes CASSVTGSGETQYF. The chain combines TRBV9 with TRBJ2-5, with D perhaps TRBD1 (5 bases). There are 14 residues in the CDR3. CDR1 and CDR2 from the germline V gene are SGDLS and YYNGEE. The V and J ends lost 1 base and 5 bases respectively, with 12 bases between them.

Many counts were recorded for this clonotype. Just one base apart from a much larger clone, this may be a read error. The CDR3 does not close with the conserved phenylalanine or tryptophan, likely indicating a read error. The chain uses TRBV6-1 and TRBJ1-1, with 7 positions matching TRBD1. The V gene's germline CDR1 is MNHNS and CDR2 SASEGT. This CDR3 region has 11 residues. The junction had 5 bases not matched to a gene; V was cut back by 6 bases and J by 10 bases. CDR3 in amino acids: CASRAGTAAFL. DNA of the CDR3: TGTGCCAGCAGGGCCGGGACAGCAGCTTTCCTT.

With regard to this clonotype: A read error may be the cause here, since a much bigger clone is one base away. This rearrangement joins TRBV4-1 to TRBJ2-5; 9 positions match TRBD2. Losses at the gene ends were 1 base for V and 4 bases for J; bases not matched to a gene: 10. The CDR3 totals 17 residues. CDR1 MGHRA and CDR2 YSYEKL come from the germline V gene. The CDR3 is CASSQGGTSWSLETQYF. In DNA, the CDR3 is TGCGCCAGCAGCCAAGGGGGGACTAGCTGGAGTTTAGAGACCCAGTACTTC.

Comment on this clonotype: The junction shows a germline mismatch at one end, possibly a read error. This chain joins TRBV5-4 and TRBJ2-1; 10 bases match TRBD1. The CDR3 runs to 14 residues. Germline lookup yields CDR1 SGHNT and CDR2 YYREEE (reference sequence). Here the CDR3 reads CASSLRDRGNEKFF. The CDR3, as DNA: TGTGCCAGCAGCTTGAGGGACAGGGGAAATGAGAAGTTCTTC.

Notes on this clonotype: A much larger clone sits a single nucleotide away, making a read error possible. The CDR3 region is CASSLTSNGGPYNQQFF. The CDR3, as DNA: TGTGCCAGCAGCTTAACGTCAAACGGCGGGCCATACAATCAGCAGTTCTTC. The chain joins TRBV7-3 to TRBJ2-1; D perhaps matches TRBD2 (5 bases). CDR1 and CDR2 from the germline V gene are SGHTA and FQGTGA. The CDR3 is made up of 17 amino acids.

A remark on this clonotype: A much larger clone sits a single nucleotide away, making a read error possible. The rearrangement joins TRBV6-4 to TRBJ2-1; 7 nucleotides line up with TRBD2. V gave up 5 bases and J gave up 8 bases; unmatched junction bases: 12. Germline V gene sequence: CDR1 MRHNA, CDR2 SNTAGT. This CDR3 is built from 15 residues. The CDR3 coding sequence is TGTGCCAGCAGTATTACTAGCGTGAGTAGGGATGAGCAGTTCTTC. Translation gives CASSITSVSRDEQFF.

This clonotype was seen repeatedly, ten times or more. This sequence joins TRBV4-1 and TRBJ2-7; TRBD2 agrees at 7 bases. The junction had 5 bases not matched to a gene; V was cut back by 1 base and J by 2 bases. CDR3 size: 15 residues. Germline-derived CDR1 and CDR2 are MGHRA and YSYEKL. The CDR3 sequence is CASSQGGGPAYEQYF. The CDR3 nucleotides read TGCGCCAGCAGCCAAGGGGGGGGACCAGCCTACGAGCAGTACTTC.

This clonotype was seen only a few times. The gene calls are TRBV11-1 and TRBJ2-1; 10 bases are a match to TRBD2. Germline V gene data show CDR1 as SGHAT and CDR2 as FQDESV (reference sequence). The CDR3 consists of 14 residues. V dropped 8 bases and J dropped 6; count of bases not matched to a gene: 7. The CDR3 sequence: CASGTSGELNEQFF. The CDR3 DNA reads TGTGCCAGCGGAACTAGCGGGGAACTCAATGAGCAGTTCTTC. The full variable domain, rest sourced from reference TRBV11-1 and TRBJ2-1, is EAEVAQSPRYKITEKSQAVAFWCDPISGHATLYWYRQILGQGPELLVQFQDESVVDDSQLPKDRFSAERLKGVDSTLKIQPAELGDSAMYLCASGTSGELNEQFFGPGTRLTVL.

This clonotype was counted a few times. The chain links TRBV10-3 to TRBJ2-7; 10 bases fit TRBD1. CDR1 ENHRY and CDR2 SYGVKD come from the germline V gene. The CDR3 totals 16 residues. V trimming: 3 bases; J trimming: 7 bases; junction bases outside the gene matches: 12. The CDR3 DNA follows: TGTGCCATCAGTGATCCCGGGACAGGGGCCAGGGTAGAGCAGTACTTC. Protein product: CAISDPGTGARVEQYF.

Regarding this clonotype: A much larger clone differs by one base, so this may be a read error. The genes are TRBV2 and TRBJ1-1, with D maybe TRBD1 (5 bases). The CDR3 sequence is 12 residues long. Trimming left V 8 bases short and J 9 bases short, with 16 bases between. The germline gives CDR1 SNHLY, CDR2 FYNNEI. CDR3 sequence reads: CASGGRVTKAFF. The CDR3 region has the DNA TGTGCCAGCGGGGGACGGGTTACTAAAGCTTTCTTT.

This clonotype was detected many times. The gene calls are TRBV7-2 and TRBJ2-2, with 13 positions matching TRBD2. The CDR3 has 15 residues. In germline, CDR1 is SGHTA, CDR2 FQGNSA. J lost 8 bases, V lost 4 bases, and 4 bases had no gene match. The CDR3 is CASSSRLAGGGELFF. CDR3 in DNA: TGTGCCAGCAGCTCGCGACTAGCGGGAGGAGGGGAGCTGTTTTTT. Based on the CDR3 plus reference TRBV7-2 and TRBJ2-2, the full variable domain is GAGVSQSPSNKVTEKGKDVELRCDPISGHTALYWYRQSLGQGLEFLIYFQGNSAPDKSGLPSDRFSAERTGGSVSTLTIQRTQQEDSAVYLCASSSRLAGGGELFFGEGSRLTVL.

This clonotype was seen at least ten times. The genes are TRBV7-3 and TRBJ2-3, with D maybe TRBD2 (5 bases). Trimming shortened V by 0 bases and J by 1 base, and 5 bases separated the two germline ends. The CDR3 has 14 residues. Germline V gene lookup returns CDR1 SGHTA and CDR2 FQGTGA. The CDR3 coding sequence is TGTGCCAGCAGCTTAACGAGGGGCACAGATACGCAGTATTTT. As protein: CASSLTRGTDTQYF.

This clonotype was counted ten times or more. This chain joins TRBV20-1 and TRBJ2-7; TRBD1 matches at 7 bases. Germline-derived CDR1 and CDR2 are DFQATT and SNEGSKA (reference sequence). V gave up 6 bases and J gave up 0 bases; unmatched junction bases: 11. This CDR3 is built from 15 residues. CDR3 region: CSAGTRGQYSYEQYF. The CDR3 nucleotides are TGCAGTGCCGGGACGAGGGGACAGTACTCCTACGAGCAGTACTTC.

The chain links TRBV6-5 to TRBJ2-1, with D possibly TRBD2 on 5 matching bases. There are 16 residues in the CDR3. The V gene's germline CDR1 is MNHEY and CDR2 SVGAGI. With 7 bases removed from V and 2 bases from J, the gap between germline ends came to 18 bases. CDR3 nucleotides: TGTGCCAGCATCTCCCTTAGCTGGAGGCCCTACAATGAGCAGTTCTTC. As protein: CASISLSWRPYNEQFF.

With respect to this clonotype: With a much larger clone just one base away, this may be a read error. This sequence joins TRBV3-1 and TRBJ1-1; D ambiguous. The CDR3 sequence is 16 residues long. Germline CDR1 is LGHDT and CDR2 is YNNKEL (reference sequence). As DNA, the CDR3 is TGTGCCAGCAGCCAAGATCGAAGGGAAGGAAACAGTGAAGCTTTCTTT. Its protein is CASSQDRREGNSEAFF.

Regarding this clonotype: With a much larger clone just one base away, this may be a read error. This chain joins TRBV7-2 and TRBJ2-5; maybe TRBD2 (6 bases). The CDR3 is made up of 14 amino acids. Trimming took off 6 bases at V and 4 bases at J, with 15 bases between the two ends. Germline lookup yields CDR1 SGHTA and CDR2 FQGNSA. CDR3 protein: CASRPEVGGETQYF. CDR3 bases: TGTGCCAGCAGGCCCGAGGTGGGGGGAGAGACCCAGTACTTC.

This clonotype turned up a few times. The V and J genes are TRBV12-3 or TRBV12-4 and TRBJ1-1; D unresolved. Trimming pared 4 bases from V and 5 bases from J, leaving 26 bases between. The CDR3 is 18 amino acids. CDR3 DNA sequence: TGTGCCAGCAGTTCACCCCAGAACGGGGTCGGAGTGCAGACTGAAGCTTTCTTT. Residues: CASSSPQNGVGVQTEAFF.